The clone carrying this TCR beta chain has only a few counts. Its antigen is undetermined. Germline CDR1 is MRHNA and CDR2 is SNTAGT. The CDR3 sequence is 14 residues long. The V end was cut by 4 bases, the J end by 0 bases, with 7 bases between. The sample comes from a study of cytomegalovirus exposure and HLA in healthy donors. Findings and caveats of the study: Later analysis identified about 17,000 TCR beta sequences associated with HLA alleles, using a false discovery rate threshold of 0.05. Analyzed later, association rates of TCRs varied across HLA loci, with DRB1 most and HLA-C fewest.

Primers: 60 Vbeta forward and 13 Jbeta reverse. Clones were read by immunoSEQ multiplex PCR, and TCRdb kept only the in-frame ones, dropping some. The table records nearly 110,000 clones, around 77% of them present only once. The receptor's source is a male donor in good health and CMV-seronegative. V gene TRBV6-4 combines with J gene TRBJ2-1; a possible D gene is TRBD2 (5 bases). The specimen was PBMCs. In DNA form, the CDR3 reads TGTGCCAGCAGTGCGGACTTCTCCTACAATGAGCAGTTCTTC. Its protein product is CASSADFSYNEQFF.